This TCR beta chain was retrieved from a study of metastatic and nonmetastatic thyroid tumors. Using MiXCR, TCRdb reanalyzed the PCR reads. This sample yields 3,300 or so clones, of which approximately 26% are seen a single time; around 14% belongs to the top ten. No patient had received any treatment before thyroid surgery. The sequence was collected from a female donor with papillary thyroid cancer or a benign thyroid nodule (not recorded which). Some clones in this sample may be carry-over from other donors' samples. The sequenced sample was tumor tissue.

This CDR3 reads CASSLAPSGGGEQYF. Written as DNA, the CDR3 is TGTGCCAGCAGCTTAGCCCCTAGCGGGGGGGGCGAGCAGTACTTC. The chain uses TRBV13 and TRBJ2-7; 12 bases match TRBD2. Germline-derived CDR1 and CDR2 are PRHDT and FYEKMQ (reference sequence). V was clipped by 1 base and J by 6 bases; unmatched bases: 4. The CDR3 contains 15 residues.